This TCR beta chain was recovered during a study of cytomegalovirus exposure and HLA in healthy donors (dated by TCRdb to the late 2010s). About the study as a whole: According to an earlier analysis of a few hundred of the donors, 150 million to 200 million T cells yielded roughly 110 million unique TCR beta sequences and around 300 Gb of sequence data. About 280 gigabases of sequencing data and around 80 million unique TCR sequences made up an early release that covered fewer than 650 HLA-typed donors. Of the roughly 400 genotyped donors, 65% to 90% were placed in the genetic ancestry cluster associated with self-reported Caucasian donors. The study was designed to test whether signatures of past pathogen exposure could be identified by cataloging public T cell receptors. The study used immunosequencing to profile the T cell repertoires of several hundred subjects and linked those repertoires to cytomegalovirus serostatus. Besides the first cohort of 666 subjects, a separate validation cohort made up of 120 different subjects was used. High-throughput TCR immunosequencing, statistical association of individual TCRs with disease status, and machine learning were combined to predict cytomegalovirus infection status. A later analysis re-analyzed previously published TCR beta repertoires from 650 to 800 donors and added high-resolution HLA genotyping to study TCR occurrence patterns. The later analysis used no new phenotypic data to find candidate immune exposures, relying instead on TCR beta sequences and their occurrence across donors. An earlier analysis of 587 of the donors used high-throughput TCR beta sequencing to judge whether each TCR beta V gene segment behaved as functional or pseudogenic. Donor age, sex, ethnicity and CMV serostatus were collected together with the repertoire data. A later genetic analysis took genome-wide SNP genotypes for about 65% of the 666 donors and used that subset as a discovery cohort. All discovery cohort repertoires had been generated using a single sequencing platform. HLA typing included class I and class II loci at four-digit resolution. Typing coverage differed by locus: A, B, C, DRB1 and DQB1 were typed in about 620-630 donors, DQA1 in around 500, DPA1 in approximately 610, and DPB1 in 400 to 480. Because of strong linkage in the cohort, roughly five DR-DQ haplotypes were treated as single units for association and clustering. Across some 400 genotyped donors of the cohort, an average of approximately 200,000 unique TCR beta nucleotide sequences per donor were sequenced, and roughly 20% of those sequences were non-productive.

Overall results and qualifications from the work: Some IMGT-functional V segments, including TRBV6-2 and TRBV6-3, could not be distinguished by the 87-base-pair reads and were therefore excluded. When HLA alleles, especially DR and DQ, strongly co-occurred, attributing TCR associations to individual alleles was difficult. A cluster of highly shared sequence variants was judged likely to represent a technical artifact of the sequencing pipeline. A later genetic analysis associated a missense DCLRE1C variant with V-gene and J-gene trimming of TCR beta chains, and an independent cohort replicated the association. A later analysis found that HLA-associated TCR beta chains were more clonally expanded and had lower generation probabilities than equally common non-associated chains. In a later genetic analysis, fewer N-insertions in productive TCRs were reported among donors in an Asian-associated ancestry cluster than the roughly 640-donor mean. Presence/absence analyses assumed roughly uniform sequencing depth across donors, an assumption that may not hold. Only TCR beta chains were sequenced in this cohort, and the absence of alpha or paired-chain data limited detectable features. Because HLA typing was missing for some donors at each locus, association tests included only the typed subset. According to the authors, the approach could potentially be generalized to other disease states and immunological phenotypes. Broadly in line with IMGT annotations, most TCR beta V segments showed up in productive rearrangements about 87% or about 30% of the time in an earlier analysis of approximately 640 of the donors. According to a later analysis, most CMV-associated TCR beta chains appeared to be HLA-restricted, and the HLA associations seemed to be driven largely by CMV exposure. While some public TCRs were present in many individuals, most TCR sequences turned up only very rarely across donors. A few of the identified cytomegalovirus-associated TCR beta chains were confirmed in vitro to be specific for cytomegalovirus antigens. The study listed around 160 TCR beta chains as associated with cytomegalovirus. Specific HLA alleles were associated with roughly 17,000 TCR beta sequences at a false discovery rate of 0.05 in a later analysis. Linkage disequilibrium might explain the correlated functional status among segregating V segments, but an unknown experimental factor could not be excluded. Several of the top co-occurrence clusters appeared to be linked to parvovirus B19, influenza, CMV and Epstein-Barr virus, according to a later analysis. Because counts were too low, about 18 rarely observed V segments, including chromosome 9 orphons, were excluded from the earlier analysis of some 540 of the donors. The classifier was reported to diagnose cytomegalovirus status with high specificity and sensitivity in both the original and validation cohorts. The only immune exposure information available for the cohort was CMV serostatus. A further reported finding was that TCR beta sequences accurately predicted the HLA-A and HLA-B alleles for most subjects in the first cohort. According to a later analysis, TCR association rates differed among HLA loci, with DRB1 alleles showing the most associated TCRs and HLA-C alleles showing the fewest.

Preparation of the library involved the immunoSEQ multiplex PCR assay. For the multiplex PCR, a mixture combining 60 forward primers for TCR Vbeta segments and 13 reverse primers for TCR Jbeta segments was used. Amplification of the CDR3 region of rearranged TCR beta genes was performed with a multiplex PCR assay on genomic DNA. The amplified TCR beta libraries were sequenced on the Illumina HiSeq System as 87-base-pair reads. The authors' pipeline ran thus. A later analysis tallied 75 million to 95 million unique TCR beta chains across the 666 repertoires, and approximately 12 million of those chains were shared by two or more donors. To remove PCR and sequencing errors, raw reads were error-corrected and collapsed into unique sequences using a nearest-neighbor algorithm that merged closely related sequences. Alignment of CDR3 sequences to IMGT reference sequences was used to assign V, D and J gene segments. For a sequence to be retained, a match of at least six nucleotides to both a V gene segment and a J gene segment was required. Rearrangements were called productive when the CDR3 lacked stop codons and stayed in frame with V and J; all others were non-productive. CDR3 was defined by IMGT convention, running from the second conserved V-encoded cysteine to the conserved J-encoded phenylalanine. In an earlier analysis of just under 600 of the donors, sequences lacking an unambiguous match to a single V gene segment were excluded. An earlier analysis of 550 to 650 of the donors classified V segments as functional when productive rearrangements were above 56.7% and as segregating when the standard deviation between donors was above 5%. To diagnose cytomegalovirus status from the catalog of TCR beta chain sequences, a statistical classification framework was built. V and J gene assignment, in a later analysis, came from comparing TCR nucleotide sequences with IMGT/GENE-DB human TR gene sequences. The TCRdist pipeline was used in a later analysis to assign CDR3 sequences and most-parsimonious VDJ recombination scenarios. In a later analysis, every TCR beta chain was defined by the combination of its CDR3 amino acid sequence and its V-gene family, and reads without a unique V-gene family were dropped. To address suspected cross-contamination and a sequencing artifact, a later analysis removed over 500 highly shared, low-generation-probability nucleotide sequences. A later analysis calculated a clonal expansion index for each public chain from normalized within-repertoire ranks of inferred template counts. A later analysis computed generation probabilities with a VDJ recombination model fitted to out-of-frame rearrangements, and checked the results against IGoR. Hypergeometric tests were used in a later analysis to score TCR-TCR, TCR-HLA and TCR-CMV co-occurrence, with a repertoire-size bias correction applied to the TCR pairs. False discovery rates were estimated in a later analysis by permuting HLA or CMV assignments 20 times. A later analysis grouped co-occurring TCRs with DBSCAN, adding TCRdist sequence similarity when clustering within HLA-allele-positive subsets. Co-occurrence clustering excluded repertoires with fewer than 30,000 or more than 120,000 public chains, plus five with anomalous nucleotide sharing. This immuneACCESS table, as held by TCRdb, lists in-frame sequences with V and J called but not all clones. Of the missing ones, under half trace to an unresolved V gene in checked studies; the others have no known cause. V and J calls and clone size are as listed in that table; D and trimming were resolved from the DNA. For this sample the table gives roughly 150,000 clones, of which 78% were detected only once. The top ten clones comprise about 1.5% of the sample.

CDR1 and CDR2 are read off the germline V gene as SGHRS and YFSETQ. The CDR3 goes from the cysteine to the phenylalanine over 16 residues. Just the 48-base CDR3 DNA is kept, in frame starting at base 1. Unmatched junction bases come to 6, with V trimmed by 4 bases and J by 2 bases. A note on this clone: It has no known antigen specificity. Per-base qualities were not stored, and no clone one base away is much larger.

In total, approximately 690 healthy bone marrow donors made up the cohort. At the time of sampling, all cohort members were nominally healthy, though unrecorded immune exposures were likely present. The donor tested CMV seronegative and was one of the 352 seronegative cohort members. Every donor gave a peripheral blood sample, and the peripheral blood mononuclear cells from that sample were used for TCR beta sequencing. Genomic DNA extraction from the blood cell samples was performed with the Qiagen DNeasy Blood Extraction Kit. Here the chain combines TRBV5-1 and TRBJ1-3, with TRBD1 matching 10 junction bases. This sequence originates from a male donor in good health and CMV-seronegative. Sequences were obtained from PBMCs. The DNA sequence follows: TGCGCCAGCAGCCTACACGACAGGGGGCCTGGAAACACCATATATTTT. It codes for CASSLHDRGPGNTIYF. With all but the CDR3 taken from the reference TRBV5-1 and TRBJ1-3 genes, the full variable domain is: KAGVTQTPRYLIKTRGQQVTLSCSPISGHRSVSWYQQTPGQGLQFLFEYFSETQRNKGNFPGRFSGRQFSNSRSEMNVSTLELGDSALYLCASSLHDRGPGNTIYFGEGSWLTVV.